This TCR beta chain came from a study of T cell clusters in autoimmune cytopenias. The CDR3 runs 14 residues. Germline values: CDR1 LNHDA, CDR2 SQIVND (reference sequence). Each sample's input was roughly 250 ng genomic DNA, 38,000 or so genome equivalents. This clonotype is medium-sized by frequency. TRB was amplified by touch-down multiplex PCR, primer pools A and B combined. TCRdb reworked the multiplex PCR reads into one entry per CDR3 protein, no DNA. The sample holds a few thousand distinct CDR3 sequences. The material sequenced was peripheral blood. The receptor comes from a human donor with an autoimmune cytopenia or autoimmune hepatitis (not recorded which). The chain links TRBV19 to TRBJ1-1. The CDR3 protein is CASSIWAGNTEAFF.